This T cell receptor (beta chain) was recorded in a study of cytomegalovirus exposure and HLA in healthy donors. In the study overall: One earlier analysis, a look at 200 million or so T cells, found 100 million to 130 million unique TCR beta sequences. Study-level points and caveats: Based on reports, TCR beta sequences accurately predicted HLA-A and HLA-B alleles for most subjects. The study designated about 160 TCR beta chains cytomegalovirus-associated.

Details on this clone: The antigen remains undetermined.

13 Jbeta primers and 60 Vbeta primers were used for the PCR. Libraries were prepared by immunoSEQ multiplex PCR; TCRdb keeps only in-frame clonotypes and omits some of them. The sample records 90,000 to 140,000 clones, roughly 79% being singletons. This CDR3 has 13 residues. V was cut by 0 bases and J by 8 bases, with 11 bases left in between. In germline, CDR1 is SGHDT, CDR2 YYEEEE. The receptor was isolated from a man aged 40-49 years in good health and CMV-seronegative. The chain joins TRBV5-6 to TRBJ1-2; D not certain. The sample was PBMCs. The DNA for the CDR3 is TGTGCCAGCAGCTTGGCCGGAGGGTACGGCTACACCTTC. It codes for CASSLAGGYGYTF.